One and the same sample provided the 7 T cell receptor beta chains below, sequenced in a study of control samples from healthy donors and cancer patients. Assay: immunoSEQ multiplex PCR; the TCRdb copy retains only in-frame clones and omits some. Of some 80,000 clones in the sample, around 92% were seen once. Sequenced sample: blood. The receptors here all came from a man aged 45-65 years in good health.

This rearrangement joins TRBV9 to TRBJ2-1; perhaps D is TRBD1 or TRBD2 (5 bases each). V gave up 0 bases and J gave up 5 bases, with 15 bases separating them. This CDR3 region has 16 residues. CDR1 is SGDLS, CDR2 YYNGEE, per germline. DNA of the CDR3: TGTGCCAGCAGCGTAGCGTCAGGGACGGGAAACAATGAGCAGTTCTTC. This gives the protein CASSVASGTGNNEQFF.

J is TRBJ1-5 and V is TRBV19; TRBD1 agrees at 11 bases. This CDR3 has 16 amino acids. Germline lookup yields CDR1 LNHDA and CDR2 SQIVND (reference sequence). With V trimmed by 5 bases and J by 4 bases, 7 bases remained unmatched. CDR3 bases: TGTGCCAGTAGTGCGACCGGGACAGGGGGGAATCAGCCCCAGCATTTT. Protein sequence: CASSATGTGGNQPQHF.

V usage is TRBV15 and J usage is TRBJ2-7, with TRBD1 matching over 9 bases. In germline, CDR1 is LNHNV, CDR2 YYDKDF (reference sequence). The CDR3 length is 15 residues. The V segment lost 3 bases and the J segment 3 bases; nucleotides outside the gene matches: 6. The CDR3 loop reads CATSSRQGVNYEQYF. The CDR3 DNA reads TGTGCCACCAGCAGCCGACAGGGGGTAAACTACGAGCAGTACTTC.

V usage is TRBV9 and J usage is TRBJ2-2; possible D gene TRBD1, 6 bases. V was pared by 0 bases and J by 3 bases, with 12 bases between. Germline V lookup: CDR1 SGDLS, CDR2 YYNGEE. The CDR3 consists of 16 residues. CDR3 sequence (DNA): TGTGCCAGCAGCGTAGCTCCAGGGGCGGACACCGGGGAGCTGTTTTTT. Translated, it gives CASSVAPGADTGELFF.

The sample holds one count of this clone. J is TRBJ2-2 and V is TRBV27, with a tentative D call TRBD1 (5 bases). This CDR3 region has 13 residues. Germline assignment: CDR1 MNHEY and CDR2 SMNVEV (reference sequence). Trimming stripped 5 bases from V and 4 bases from J, with 8 bases between. The CDR3 nucleotides read TGTGCCAGCAGTCCAGGGTTCACCGGGGAGCTGTTTTTT. Translated, it gives CASSPGFTGELFF.

CDR3 in DNA: TGTGCCAGCAGTTTAAGGATTGATACGCAGTATTTT. Its translation: CASSLRIDTQYF. The genes are TRBV12-3 or TRBV12-4 and TRBJ2-3; D call uncertain. Deletions cut 2 bases from V and 6 bases from J, with 6 bases between. CDR3 length: 12 residues.

The rearrangement uses TRBV30 and TRBJ1-1; no clear D. V was shortened by 4 bases and J by 8 bases, with 17 bases between the two germline ends. Germline CDR1 GTSNPN, CDR2 SVGIG (reference sequence). The CDR3 has 13 amino acids. The CDR3 spells CAWNVAFRLEAFF. The DNA of the CDR3 is TGTGCCTGGAACGTCGCTTTTCGCCTGGAAGCTTTCTTT.